The present entry profiles one T cell receptor beta chain with its context. Its antigen is unknown. This entry comes from a study of cytomegalovirus exposure and HLA in healthy donors. Study outcomes and limitations: Several of the most significant clusters appeared linked to common viral pathogens, based on a later analysis. Earlier results showed most TCR beta V segments being productive about 87% or about 30% of the time. Across donors, most TCRs were seen rarely, yet some public ones were widespread.

Donors likely had unrecorded immune exposures despite being nominally healthy when sampled. The primer mix had 60 Vbeta and 13 Jbeta primers. Clones were sequenced by immunoSEQ multiplex PCR, and TCRdb holds only the in-frame ones, with some missing. The sample comprises about 140,000 clones, about 8.9% of which are singletons, and 1.8% rests with the top ten. The sequence derives from a man aged 45 to 65 in good health and CMV-seronegative. Sequencing was done on a sample of PBMCs.

CDR3 DNA: TGTGCCAGCAGTTACGACCCGGGGGAAAAACTGTTTTTT. This codes for CASSYDPGEKLFF. The rearrangement uses TRBV6-5 and TRBJ1-4; D call uncertain. In germline, CDR1 is MNHEY, CDR2 SVGAGI. This CDR3 has 13 amino acids. V was shortened by 2 bases and J by 8 bases, with 9 bases between the two germline ends.